Presented here are 14 T cell receptor beta chains from one specimen sequenced in a study of cytomegalovirus exposure and HLA in healthy donors. Profiling relied on immunoSEQ multiplex PCR, and the TCRdb table lists in-frame clones only, not all of them. The profile shows tens of thousands of clones, 90% to 95% of them singletons. The specimen sequenced was PBMCs. The origin of the receptors is a man between 18 and 35 years old in good health and CMV-seronegative.

The V gene is TRBV30, the J gene TRBJ1-4; D not certain. The CDR3 sequence is 13 residues long. Per germline, CDR1 GTSNPN and CDR2 SVGIG (reference sequence). V lost 2 bases and J 8 bases, leaving 12 bases between the germline ends. CDR3: CAWSFTEGEKLFF. As DNA, the CDR3 is TGTGCCTGGAGTTTTACAGAGGGAGAAAAACTGTTTTTT.

This clone was seen just once. The V gene is TRBV10-2, the J gene TRBJ2-1; 9 nucleotides match TRBD2. V was pared by 8 bases and J by 5 bases, with 4 bases of the junction left unmatched. The V gene's germline CDR1 is WSHSY and CDR2 SAAADI. The CDR3 covers 13 residues. CDR3 DNA: TGCGCCAGCTCAGCGGGAGGAAACAATGAGCAGTTCTTC. This sequence encodes CASSAGGNNEQFF.

The genes are TRBV7-9 and TRBJ2-2; 10 bases map to TRBD2. The germline CDR1 and CDR2 sequences are SEHNR and FQNEAQ (reference sequence). The CDR3 loop spans 17 amino acids. Germline trimming cut 5 bases from V and 6 bases from J; bases unmatched to any gene: 12. The CDR3 coding sequence is TGTGCCAGCAGCCCAACAGCTAGCGGGAGTAATCCCGGGGAGCTGTTTTTT. It specifies CASSPTASGSNPGELFF.

The chain employs TRBV7-9 and TRBJ2-6; 8 bases fit TRBD1. The germline V gene encodes CDR1 SEHNR and CDR2 FQNEAQ (reference sequence). V gave up 6 bases and J gave up 0 bases; unmatched junction bases: 4. The CDR3 is 16 amino acids. CDR3 nucleotide sequence: TGTGCCAGCAGGACAGGGGAAGTCTCTGGGGCCAACGTCCTGACTTTC. Translated: CASRTGEVSGANVLTF.

This chain joins TRBV7-9 and TRBJ2-6; 7 bases are a match to TRBD2. Germline CDR1 is SEHNR and CDR2 is FQNEAQ (reference sequence). The CDR3 covers 18 residues. V was clipped by 7 bases and J by 1 base; unmatched bases: 13. The CDR3 DNA sequence: TGTGCCAGCACGGGTTGGGTGCGGGAGCGATCTGGGGCCAACGTCCTGACTTTC. Residues: CASTGWVRERSGANVLTF.

This clone was seen a few times. The chain recombines TRBV2 with TRBJ2-7, with 10 bases aligning to TRBD2. The CDR3 sequence is 15 residues long. Germline-derived CDR1 and CDR2 are SNHLY and FYNNEI. The V segment lost 6 bases and the J segment 3 bases; nucleotides outside the gene matches: 8. CDR3 sequence: CASRRTSGKNYEQYF. The DNA of the CDR3 is TGTGCCAGCAGAAGAACTAGCGGGAAGAACTACGAGCAGTACTTC. Filled out from reference TRBV2 and TRBJ2-7, the complete variable domain reads EPEVTQTPSHQVTQMGQEVILRCVPISNHLYFYWYRQILGQKVEFLVSFYNNEISEKSEIFDDQFSVERPDGSNFTLKIRSTKLEDSAMYFCASRRTSGKNYEQYFGPGTRLTVT.

This chain joins TRBV11-2 and TRBJ2-1, with a weak D call TRBD2 (6 bases). Looked up from germline, CDR1 is SGHAT and CDR2 is FQNNGV. Trimming shortened V by 2 bases and J by 6 bases, and 14 bases separated the two germline ends. The CDR3 is 15 residues long. CDR3 protein: CASSLSRAGLNEQFF. CDR3 sequence (DNA): TGTGCCAGCAGCTTATCACGAGCGGGCCTCAATGAGCAGTTCTTC.

This clone occurred once. This rearrangement joins TRBV18 to TRBJ2-5; perhaps TRBD1 as D (5 bases). This CDR3 spans 14 amino acids. V dropped 0 bases and J dropped 4 bases, with 9 bases sitting between them. CDR1 is KGHSH and CDR2 is LQKENI in the germline V gene. Written as DNA, the CDR3 is TGTGCCAGCTCACCACCGTCAGGGCGAGAGACCCAGTACTTC. Its protein product is CASSPPSGRETQYF.

This clone showed up just once. The chain recombines TRBV28 with TRBJ1-5, with a possible D match to TRBD1 (5 bases). V was shortened by 11 bases and J by 0 bases, with 11 bases between the two germline ends. Germline CDR1 and CDR2: MDHEN and SYDVKM. The CDR3 has 13 amino acids. The CDR3 protein is CAGTGHSNQPQHF. The CDR3 DNA reads TGTGCCGGAACAGGCCATAGCAATCAGCCCCAGCATTTT.

J is TRBJ2-5 and V is TRBV5-6; 9 positions agree with TRBD1. Trimming removed 4 bases from V and 6 bases from J; junction bases left unmatched: 7. This CDR3 is 14 amino acids long. Per the germline V gene, CDR1 is SGHDT and CDR2 is YYEEEE. The CDR3 is CASSLWDRVQTQYF. CDR3 in DNA: TGTGCCAGCAGCCTTTGGGACAGGGTACAGACCCAGTACTTC.

The chain joins TRBV28 to TRBJ2-1; 7 bases align to TRBD2. Germline CDR1 reads MDHEN; CDR2 reads SYDVKM. V lost 2 bases, J lost 2 bases, and 3 bases stayed unmatched. The CDR3 is made up of 15 amino acids. CDR3 sequence reads: CASSLPGGAYNEQFF. CDR3 bases: TGTGCCAGCAGTTTACCGGGGGGTGCCTACAATGAGCAGTTCTTC.

The V call is TRBV13, the J call TRBJ2-3, with no clear D. CDR3 size: 14 residues. Trimming pared 4 bases from V and 2 bases from J, leaving 10 bases between. Per the germline V gene, CDR1 is PRHDT and CDR2 is FYEKMQ (reference sequence). DNA of the CDR3: TGTGCCAGCAGCTCAGAGGCGTTCACAGATACGCAGTATTTT. This sequence encodes CASSSEAFTDTQYF.

This chain uses TRBV11-2 with TRBJ1-3, with D tentatively TRBD1 (5 bases). Germline CDR1 reads SGHAT; CDR2 reads FQNNGV. Trimming left V 5 bases short and J 2 bases short, with 16 bases between. The CDR3 spans 16 residues. CDR3 sequence reads: CASSQWGGSAGNTIYF. The DNA for the CDR3 is TGTGCCAGCAGCCAATGGGGGGGATCGGCTGGAAACACCATATATTTT.

V is TRBV9 and J is TRBJ2-3, with 13 nucleotides matching TRBD2. This CDR3 contains 15 residues. Trimming took 4 bases from V and 6 from J; bases not matched to a gene: 5. Germline CDR1 and CDR2: SGDLS and YYNGEE. This chain's CDR3 is CASSQSLAGGDTQYF. The CDR3 region has the DNA TGTGCCAGCAGCCAGTCACTAGCGGGAGGGGATACGCAGTATTTT.